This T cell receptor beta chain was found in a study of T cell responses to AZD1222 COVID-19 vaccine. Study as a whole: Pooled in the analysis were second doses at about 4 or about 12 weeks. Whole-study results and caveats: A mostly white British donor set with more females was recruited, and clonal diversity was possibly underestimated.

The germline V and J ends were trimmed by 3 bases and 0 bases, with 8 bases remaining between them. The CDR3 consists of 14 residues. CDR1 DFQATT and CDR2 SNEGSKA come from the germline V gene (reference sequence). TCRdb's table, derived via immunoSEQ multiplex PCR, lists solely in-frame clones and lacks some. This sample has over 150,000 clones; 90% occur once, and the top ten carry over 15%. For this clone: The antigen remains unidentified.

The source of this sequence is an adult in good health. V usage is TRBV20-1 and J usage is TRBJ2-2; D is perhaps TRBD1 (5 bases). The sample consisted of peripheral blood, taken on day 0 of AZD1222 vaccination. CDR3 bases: TGCAGTGCTAGTCGGACAACGAACACCGGGGAGCTGTTTTTT. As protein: CSASRTTNTGELFF.